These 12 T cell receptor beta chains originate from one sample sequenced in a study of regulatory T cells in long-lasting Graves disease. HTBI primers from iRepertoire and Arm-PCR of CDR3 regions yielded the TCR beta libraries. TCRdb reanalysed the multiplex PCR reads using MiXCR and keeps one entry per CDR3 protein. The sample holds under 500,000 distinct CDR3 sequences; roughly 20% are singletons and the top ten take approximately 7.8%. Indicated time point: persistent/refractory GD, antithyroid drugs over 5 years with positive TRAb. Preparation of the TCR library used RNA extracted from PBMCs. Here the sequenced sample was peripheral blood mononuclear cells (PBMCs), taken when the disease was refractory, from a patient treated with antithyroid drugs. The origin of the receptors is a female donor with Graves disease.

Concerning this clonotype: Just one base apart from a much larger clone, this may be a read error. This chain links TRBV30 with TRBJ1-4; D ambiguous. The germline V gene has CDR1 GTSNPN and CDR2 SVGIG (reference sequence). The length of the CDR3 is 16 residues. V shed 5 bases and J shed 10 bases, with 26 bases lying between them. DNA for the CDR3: TGTGCCTGGGGTAAGAAAGGGAATAGGTTATCAAGAAAACTGTTTTTT. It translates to CAWGKKGNRLSRKLFF.

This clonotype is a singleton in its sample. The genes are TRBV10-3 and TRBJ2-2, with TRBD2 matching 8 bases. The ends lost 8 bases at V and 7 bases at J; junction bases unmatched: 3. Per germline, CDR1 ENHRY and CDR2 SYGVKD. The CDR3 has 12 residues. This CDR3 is CAIRGGFGELFF. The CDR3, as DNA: TGTGCCATCCGGGGGGGGTTCGGGGAGCTGTTTTTT.

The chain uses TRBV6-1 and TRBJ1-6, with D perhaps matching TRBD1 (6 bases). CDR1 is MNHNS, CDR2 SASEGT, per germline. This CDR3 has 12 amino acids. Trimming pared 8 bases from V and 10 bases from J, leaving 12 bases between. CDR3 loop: CASSDSFSPLHF. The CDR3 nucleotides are TGTGCCAGCTCGGACAGCTTCTCACCCCTCCACTTT.

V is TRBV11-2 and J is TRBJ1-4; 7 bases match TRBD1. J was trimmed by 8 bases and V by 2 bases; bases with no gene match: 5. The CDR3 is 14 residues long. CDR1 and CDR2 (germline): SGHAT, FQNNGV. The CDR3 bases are TGTGCCAGCAGCTTAAACCCGACAGGGGAAAAACTGTTTTTT. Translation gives CASSLNPTGEKLFF.

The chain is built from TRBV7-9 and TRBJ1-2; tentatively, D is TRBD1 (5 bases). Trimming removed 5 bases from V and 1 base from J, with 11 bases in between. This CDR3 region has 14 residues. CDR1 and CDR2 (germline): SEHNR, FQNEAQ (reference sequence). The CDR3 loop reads CASSNGDSNYGYTF. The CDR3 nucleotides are TGTGCCAGCAGCAACGGCGACAGTAACTATGGCTACACCTTC.

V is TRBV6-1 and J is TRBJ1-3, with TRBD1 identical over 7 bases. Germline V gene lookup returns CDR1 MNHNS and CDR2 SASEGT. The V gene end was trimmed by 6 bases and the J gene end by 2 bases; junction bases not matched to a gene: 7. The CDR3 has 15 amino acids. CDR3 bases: TGTGCCAGCAGGCCCGACAGGGATACTGGAAACACCATATATTTT. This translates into CASRPDRDTGNTIYF.

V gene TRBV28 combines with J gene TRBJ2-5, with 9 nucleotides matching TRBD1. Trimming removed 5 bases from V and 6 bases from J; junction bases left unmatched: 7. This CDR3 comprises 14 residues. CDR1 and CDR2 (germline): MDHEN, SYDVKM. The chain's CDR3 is CASSPHRGRQTQYF. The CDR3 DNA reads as TGTGCCAGCAGTCCCCACAGGGGGCGGCAGACCCAGTACTTC.

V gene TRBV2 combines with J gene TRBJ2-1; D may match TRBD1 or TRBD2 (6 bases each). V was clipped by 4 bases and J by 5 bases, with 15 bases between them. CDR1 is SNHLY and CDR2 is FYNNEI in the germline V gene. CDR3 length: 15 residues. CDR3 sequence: CASSATGTSNNEQFF. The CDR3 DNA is TGTGCCAGCAGTGCAACAGGGACTTCCAACAATGAGCAGTTCTTC.

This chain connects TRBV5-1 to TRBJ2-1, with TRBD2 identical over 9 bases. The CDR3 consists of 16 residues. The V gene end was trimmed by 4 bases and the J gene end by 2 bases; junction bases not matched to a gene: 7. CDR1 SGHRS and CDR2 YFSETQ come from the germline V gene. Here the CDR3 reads CASSTGTSTAYNEQFF. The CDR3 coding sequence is TGCGCCAGCAGCACCGGGACTAGCACCGCCTACAATGAGCAGTTCTTC.

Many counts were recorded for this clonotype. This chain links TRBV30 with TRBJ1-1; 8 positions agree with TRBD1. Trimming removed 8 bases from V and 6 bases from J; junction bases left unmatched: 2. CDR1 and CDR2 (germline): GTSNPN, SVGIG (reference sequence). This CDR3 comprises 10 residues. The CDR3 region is CATGQAEAFF. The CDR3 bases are TGTGCCACGGGACAGGCTGAAGCTTTCTTT.

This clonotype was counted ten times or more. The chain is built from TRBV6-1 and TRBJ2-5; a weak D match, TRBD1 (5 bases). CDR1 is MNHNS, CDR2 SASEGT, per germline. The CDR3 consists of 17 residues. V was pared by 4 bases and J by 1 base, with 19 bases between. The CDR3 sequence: CASSGIRTHAAQETQYF. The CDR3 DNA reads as TGTGCCAGCAGTGGGATCCGGACACACGCGGCCCAAGAGACCCAGTACTTC.

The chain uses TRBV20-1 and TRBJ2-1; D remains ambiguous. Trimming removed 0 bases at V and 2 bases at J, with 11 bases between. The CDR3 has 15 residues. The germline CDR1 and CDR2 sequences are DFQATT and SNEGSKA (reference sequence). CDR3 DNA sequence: TGCAGTGCTAGAGATCCTGGCCCCGCCTACAATGAGCAGTTCTTC. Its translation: CSARDPGPAYNEQFF.